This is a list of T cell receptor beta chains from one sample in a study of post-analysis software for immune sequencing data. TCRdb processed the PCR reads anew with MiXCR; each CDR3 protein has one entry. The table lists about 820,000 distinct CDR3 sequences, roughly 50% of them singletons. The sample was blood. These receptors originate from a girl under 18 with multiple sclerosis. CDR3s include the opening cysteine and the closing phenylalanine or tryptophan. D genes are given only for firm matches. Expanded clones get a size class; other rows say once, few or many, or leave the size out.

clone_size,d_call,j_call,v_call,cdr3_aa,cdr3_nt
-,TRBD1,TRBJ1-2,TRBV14,CASSQDITGGGTGYTF,TGTGCCAGCAGCCAAGATATAACAGGGGGCGGAACTGGCTACACCTTC
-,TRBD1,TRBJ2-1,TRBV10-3,CAISESGGSAGNEQFF,TGTGCCATCAGTGAGTCAGGGGGCTCAGCAGGGAATGAGCAGTTCTTC
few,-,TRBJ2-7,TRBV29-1,CSARDYEQYF,TGCAGCGCTCGGGACTACGAGCAGTACTTC
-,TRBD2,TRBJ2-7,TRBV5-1,CASSPGLAGSSSYEQYF,TGCGCCAGCAGCCCGGGACTAGCGGGGTCCAGCTCCTACGAGCAGTACTTC
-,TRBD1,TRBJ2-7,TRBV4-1,CASSQGAQGNEQYF,TGCGCCAGCAGCCAAGGAGCACAGGGGAACGAGCAGTACTTC
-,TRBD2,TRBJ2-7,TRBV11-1,CASSSLAGLDEQYF,TGTGCCAGCAGCTCCCTAGCGGGCTTGGACGAGCAGTACTTC
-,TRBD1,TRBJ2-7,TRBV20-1,CSAGTANQQTYEQYF,TGCAGTGCCGGGACAGCCAACCAGCAGACCTACGAGCAGTACTTC
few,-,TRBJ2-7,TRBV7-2,CASSLSDYYEQYF,TGTGCCAGCAGCTTGAGCGACTACTACGAGCAGTACTTC
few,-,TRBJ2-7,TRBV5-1,CASSLMSTRDGYEQYF,TGCGCCAGCAGCTTGATGTCCACCCGGGACGGCTACGAGCAGTACTTC
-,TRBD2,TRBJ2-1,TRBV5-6,CASSFGSSGGVYNEQFF,TGTGCCAGCAGCTTTGGTTCTAGCGGGGGGGTCTACAATGAGCAGTTCTTC
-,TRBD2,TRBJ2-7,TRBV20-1,CSARDWRGSSYEQYF,TGCAGTGCTAGAGATTGGCGGGGGAGCTCCTACGAGCAGTACTTC
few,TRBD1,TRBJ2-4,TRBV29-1,CSVRQGGTNIQYF,TGCAGCGTAAGACAGGGTGGGACGAACATTCAGTACTTC
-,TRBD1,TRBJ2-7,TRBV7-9,CASSTNPTGPPYEQYF,TGTGCCAGCAGCACGAACCCGACAGGGCCACCCTACGAGCAGTACTTC
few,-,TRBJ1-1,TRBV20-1,CSARRLNTEAFF,TGCAGTGCTAGAAGGCTAAACACTGAAGCTTTCTTT
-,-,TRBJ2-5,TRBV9,CASSPGSGARTQYF,TGTGCCAGCAGCCCAGGGAGTGGCGCCAGGACCCAGTACTTC
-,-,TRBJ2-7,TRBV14,CASSQQGSFSYEQYF,TGTGCCAGCAGCCAACAGGGTTCCTTCTCCTACGAGCAGTACTTC
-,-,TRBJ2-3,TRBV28,CASRRTKFTDTQYF,TGTGCCAGCAGGCGAACTAAATTCACAGATACGCAGTATTTT
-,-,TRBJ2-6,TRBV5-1,CASSLEGVTGANVLTF,TGCGCCAGCAGCTTGGAGGGGGTCACTGGGGCCAACGTCCTGACTTTC
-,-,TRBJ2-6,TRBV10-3,CAISESGVRYYSGANVLTF,TGTGCCATCAGTGAGTCCGGAGTCAGATACTACTCTGGGGCCAACGTCCTGACTTTC
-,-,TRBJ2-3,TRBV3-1,CASSLSSTSTDTQYF,TGTGCCAGCAGCCTCTCTTCGACTAGCACAGATACGCAGTATTTT
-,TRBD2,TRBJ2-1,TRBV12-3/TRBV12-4,CASNPLLAGAAEQFF,TGTGCCAGCAACCCGTTACTAGCGGGAGCTGCTGAGCAGTTCTTC
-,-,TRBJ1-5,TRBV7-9,CASSLGTDINQPQHF,TGTGCCAGCAGCTTAGGAACAGACATCAATCAGCCCCAGCATTTT
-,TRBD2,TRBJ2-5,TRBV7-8,CASSFLAGVKQETQYF,TGTGCCAGCAGCTTTCTAGCGGGAGTCAAACAAGAGACCCAGTACTTC
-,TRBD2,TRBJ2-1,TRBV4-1,CASSPWTSGSSYNEQFF,TGTGCCAGCAGCCCCTGGACTAGCGGGAGCTCCTACAATGAGCAGTTCTTC
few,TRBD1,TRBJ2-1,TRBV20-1,CSARRGQGIDEQFF,TGCAGTGCAAGGAGGGGACAGGGTATTGATGAGCAGTTCTTC
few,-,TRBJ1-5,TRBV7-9,CASSLASGGNQPQHF,TGTGCCAGCAGCTTAGCGTCGGGGGGGAATCAGCCCCAGCATTTT
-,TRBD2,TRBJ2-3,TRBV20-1,CSATPGLAGGNTDTQYF,TGCAGTGCTACACCGGGACTAGCGGGGGGTAACACAGATACGCAGTATTTT
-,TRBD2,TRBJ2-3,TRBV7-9,CASSSPRAGVHTDTQYF,TGTGCCAGCAGCTCCCCGAGGGCGGGAGTTCACACAGATACGCAGTATTTT
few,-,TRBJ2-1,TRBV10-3,CAISESRQGPYNEQFF,TGTGCCATCAGTGAGTCGCGGCAGGGGCCCTACAATGAGCAGTTCTTC
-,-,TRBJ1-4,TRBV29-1,CSVARPNEKLFF,TGCAGCGTTGCTAGGCCCAATGAAAAACTGTTTTTT
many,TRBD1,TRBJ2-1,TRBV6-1,CASRGRDRGHNEQFF,TGTGCCAGCAGAGGTCGGGACAGGGGACACAATGAGCAGTTCTTC
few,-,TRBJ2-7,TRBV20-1,CSAYTGTQTYEQYF,TGCAGTGCTTACACCGGGACACAAACCTACGAGCAGTACTTC
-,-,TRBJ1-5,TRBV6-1,CASGSGRINQPQHF,TGTGCCAGCGGATCGGGACGGATAAATCAGCCCCAGCATTTT
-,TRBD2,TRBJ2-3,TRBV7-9,CASSPGLAGPRDTQYF,TGTGCCAGCAGCCCGGGACTAGCGGGCCCGCGAGATACGCAGTATTTT
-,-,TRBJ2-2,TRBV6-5,CASSAAGELFF,TGTGCCAGCAGCGCAGCCGGGGAGCTGTTTTTT
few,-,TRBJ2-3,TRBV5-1,CASKPKVQGPTDTQYF,TGCGCCAGCAAACCTAAAGTCCAGGGCCCCACAGATACGCAGTATTTT
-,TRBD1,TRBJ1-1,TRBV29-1,CSVRGDSRNTEAFF,TGCAGCGTGAGAGGGGACAGCAGGAACACTGAAGCTTTCTTT
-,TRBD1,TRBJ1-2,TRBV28,CASRRTGENYGYTF,TGTGCCAGCAGACGAACAGGGGAGAACTATGGCTACACCTTC
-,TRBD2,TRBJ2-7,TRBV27,CASSLQRTSGIYEQYF,TGTGCCAGCAGTTTGCAGAGGACTAGCGGGATATATGAGCAGTACTTC
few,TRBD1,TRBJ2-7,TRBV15,CATSSPGQGVYEQYF,TGTGCCACCAGCAGCCCCGGACAGGGTGTGTACGAGCAGTACTTC
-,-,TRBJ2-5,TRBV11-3,CASSFSSRETQYF,TGTGCCAGCAGCTTTTCGTCGAGGGAGACCCAGTACTTC
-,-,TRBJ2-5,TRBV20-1,CSASGGQTQYF,TGCAGTGCTAGTGGCGGGCAGACCCAGTACTTC
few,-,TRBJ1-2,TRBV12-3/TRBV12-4,CASSPGPPYGYTF,TGTGCCAGCAGTCCGGGACCTCCCTATGGCTACACCTTC
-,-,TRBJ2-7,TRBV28,CASSPGTPAYEQYF,TGTGCCAGCAGCCCCGGGACACCAGCCTACGAGCAGTACTTC
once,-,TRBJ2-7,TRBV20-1,CSARDLAVSSYEQYF,TGCAGTGCTAGAGATCTAGCTGTCTCTTCCTACGAGCAGTACTTC
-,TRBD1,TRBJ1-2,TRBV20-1,CSASLDRGGHGYTF,TGCAGTGCTAGCCTCGACAGGGGAGGACATGGCTACACCTTC
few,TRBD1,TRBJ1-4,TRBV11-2,CASSPGWDRGLSNEKLFF,TGTGCCAGCAGCCCAGGGTGGGACAGGGGGCTAAGTAATGAAAAACTGTTTTTT
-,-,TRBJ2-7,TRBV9,CASSVGRRVLPYEQYF,TGTGCCAGCAGCGTAGGGAGGAGGGTCCTCCCCTACGAGCAGTACTTC
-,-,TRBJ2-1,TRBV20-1,CSAQLRALHNEQFF,TGCAGTGCCCAGTTGAGGGCTTTGCACAATGAGCAGTTCTTC
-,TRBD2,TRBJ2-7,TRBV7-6,CASSPGLAGALGEQYF,TGTGCCAGCAGCCCGGGACTAGCGGGAGCGTTAGGCGAGCAGTACTTC
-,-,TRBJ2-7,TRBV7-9,CASRGDSQPVPYEQYF,TGTGCCAGCAGAGGGGACTCGCAACCAGTGCCCTACGAGCAGTACTTC
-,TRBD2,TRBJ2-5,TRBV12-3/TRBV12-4,CASSGLAGTLETQYF,TGTGCCAGCAGCGGTCTAGCGGGGACCCTAGAGACCCAGTACTTC
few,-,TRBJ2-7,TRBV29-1,CSGLTGGEQYF,TGCAGCGGCCTTACAGGTGGCGAGCAGTACTTC